The 18 T cell receptor beta chains below come from one sample, sequenced in a study of CD8+ T cells in alopecia areata. In each case, RNA was isolated and then reverse transcribed into cDNA as the sequencing template. Generated by immunoSEQ multiplex PCR, the TCRdb table keeps only in-frame clones and is missing some. The sample yields 100,000 to 150,000 clones, almost 50% seen once. Sequencing was performed on CD8+ T cells sorted from blood, taken at week 0. The receptor source for this set is a human donor with alopecia areata.

This clone has a handful of counts. V and J are TRBV2 and TRBJ1-2; the D gene is possibly TRBD1 (5 bases). V gave up 7 bases and J gave up 3 bases, with 9 bases separating them. CDR3 size: 12 residues. In germline, CDR1 is SNHLY, CDR2 FYNNEI. CDR3 region: CASTGGHYGYTF. In DNA form, the CDR3 reads TGTGCCAGCACCGGGGGTCACTATGGCTACACCTTC.

This clone was observed a handful of times. The V and J genes are TRBV27 and TRBJ1-4; TRBD1 matches 9 bases. Trimming cost V 5 bases and J 7 bases; bases outside gene matches: 11. The germline V gene encodes CDR1 MNHEY and CDR2 SMNVEV (reference sequence). The CDR3 is 16 residues long. The CDR3 here is CASSRDREGSGEKLFF. As DNA, the CDR3 is TGTGCCAGCAGTCGGGACAGGGAAGGCTCCGGTGAAAAACTGTTTTTT.

The chain carries TRBV5-1 and TRBJ2-7; TRBD1 aligns across 8 bases. The CDR3 has 18 residues. The germline V gene has CDR1 SGHRS and CDR2 YFSETQ. V shed 5 bases and J 0 bases; nucleotides not matched to a gene: 16. CDR3 protein: CASSPGTGYPSSSYEQYF. The CDR3 DNA is TGCGCCAGCAGTCCCGGGACAGGCTACCCATCGAGCTCCTACGAGCAGTACTTC.

This chain links TRBV27 with TRBJ2-1; D unclear. In germline, CDR1 is MNHEY, CDR2 SMNVEV (reference sequence). The CDR3 contains 13 residues. V lost 3 bases and J 8 bases, leaving 11 bases between the germline ends. The CDR3 bases are TGTGCCAGCAGTTTGGGTGTAGGGCATGAGCAGTTCTTC. This encodes CASSLGVGHEQFF.

The chain recombines TRBV6-1 with TRBJ2-6, with a tentative D call TRBD1 (5 bases). The germline V and J ends were trimmed by 6 bases and 0 bases, with 9 bases remaining between them. Germline V gives CDR1 MNHNS, CDR2 SASEGT. This CDR3 is 15 amino acids long. CDR3 sequence reads: CASSQDSSGANVLTF. In DNA form, the CDR3 reads TGTGCCAGCAGCCAAGACAGCTCTGGGGCCAACGTCCTGACTTTC.

The chain joins TRBV4-1 to TRBJ2-3; D is uncertain. There are 15 residues in the CDR3. V gave up 2 bases and J gave up 0 bases, with 9 bases separating them. Germline loops: CDR1 MGHRA, CDR2 YSYEKL. The CDR3 region has the DNA TGCGCCAGCAGCCAACAGCATACTAGCACAGATACGCAGTATTTT. Its translation: CASSQQHTSTDTQYF.

This sequence joins TRBV9 and TRBJ2-2; D might be TRBD2 (6 bases). The V gene's germline CDR1 is SGDLS and CDR2 YYNGEE. The CDR3 length is 17 residues. With 4 bases removed from V and 3 bases from J, the gap between germline ends came to 19 bases. CDR3 DNA: TGTGCCAGCAGCCCCCCCGGGGGTAGGGGTTACACCGGGGAGCTGTTTTTT. Its translation is CASSPPGGRGYTGELFF.

The count of this clone is one. The rearrangement uses TRBV5-6 and TRBJ1-5; D gene unclear. Germline values: CDR1 SGHDT, CDR2 YYEEEE. V lost 4 bases to trimming and J lost 6 bases, with 14 bases between them. This CDR3 has 14 amino acids. DNA for the CDR3: TGTGCCAGCAGCCTGCTAGGGTATGGTCAGCCCCAGCATTTT. The encoded protein is CASSLLGYGQPQHF.

The V call is TRBV4-1, the J call TRBJ2-5; D remains ambiguous. The germline CDR1 and CDR2 sequences are MGHRA and YSYEKL. V lost 1 base, J lost 3 bases, and 6 bases lay in between. This CDR3 has 13 amino acids. Here the CDR3 DNA reads TGCGCCAGCAGCCAAGTCGACGAAGAGACCCAGTACTTC. Protein product: CASSQVDEETQYF.

This clone was observed a few times. The V and J genes are TRBV6-5 and TRBJ2-3; D possibly matches TRBD1 or TRBD2 (5 bases each). V shed 0 bases and J shed 2 bases, with 9 bases lying between them. Germline values: CDR1 MNHEY, CDR2 SVGAGI. The CDR3 has 15 residues. CDR3 nucleotides: TGTGCCAGCAGTTACTCCTGGGACCACACAGATACGCAGTATTTT. It encodes CASSYSWDHTDTQYF.

The gene calls are TRBV7-8 and TRBJ2-3, with 11 bases matching TRBD2. J gave up 0 bases and V 0 bases, and 5 bases lay outside the gene matches. Germline V CDR1 and CDR2: SGHVS, FQNEAQ. There are 18 residues in the CDR3. CDR3: CASSLAMASGGSTDTQYF. CDR3 in DNA: TGTGCCAGCAGCTTAGCGATGGCTAGCGGGGGGAGCACAGATACGCAGTATTTT.

The CDR3 bases are TGTGCCATCAGCTTCGGTGGTGAGAACACTGAAGCTTTCTTT. It codes for CAISFGGENTEAFF. The chain is built from TRBV10-3 and TRBJ1-1; D is ambiguous. This CDR3 is built from 14 residues. CDR1 ENHRY and CDR2 SYGVKD come from the germline V gene. V was clipped by 6 bases and J by 1 base, with 12 bases between them.

The chain links TRBV13 to TRBJ1-6; D is unclear. Germline CDR1 reads PRHDT; CDR2 reads FYEKMQ (reference sequence). The CDR3 extends over 16 amino acids. V shed 4 bases and J shed 9 bases, with 19 bases lying between them. CDR3 nucleotides: TGTGCCAGCAGCTCCCTCCACAAGGGCCTAGGTTCACCCCTCCACTTT. Its translation: CASSSLHKGLGSPLHF.

This rearrangement joins TRBV5-4 to TRBJ1-2, with 7 bases lining up with TRBD1. The ends lost 4 bases at V and 3 bases at J; junction bases unmatched: 6. Looked up from germline, CDR1 is SGHNT and CDR2 is YYREEE (reference sequence). The CDR3 sequence is 14 residues long. The CDR3 sequence is CASSHWDSYYGYTF. CDR3 DNA sequence: TGTGCCAGCAGCCACTGGGACAGCTACTATGGCTACACCTTC. The whole variable domain, filled in from reference TRBV5-4 and TRBJ1-2, reads ETGVTQSPTHLIKTRGQQVTLRCSSQSGHNTVSWYQQALGQGPQFIFQYYREEENGRGNFPPRFSGLQFPNYSSELNVNALELDDSALYLCASSHWDSYYGYTFGSGTRLTVV.

This rearrangement joins TRBV25-1 to TRBJ2-5; D remains unclear. The V gene's germline CDR1 is MGHDK and CDR2 SYGVNS. CDR3 length: 10 amino acids. Deletions cut 6 bases from V and 4 bases from J, with 3 bases between. The CDR3 here is CASRGETQYF. CDR3 in DNA: TGTGCCAGCAGGGGAGAGACCCAGTACTTC.

The chain has TRBV6-6 and TRBJ2-7; 8 nucleotides line up with TRBD1. The V and J ends lost 6 bases and 2 bases, in that order; junction bases with no gene match: 6. From germline, CDR1 is MNHNY and CDR2 SVGAGI (reference sequence). The CDR3 runs 14 residues. The CDR3, as DNA: TGTGCCAGCAGCGATCCGGGACAGGCCTACGAGCAGTACTTC. It is translated as CASSDPGQAYEQYF.

V gene TRBV30 combines with J gene TRBJ2-7; a weak D match, TRBD1 (6 bases). Germline-derived CDR1 and CDR2 are GTSNPN and SVGIG (reference sequence). The CDR3 spans 14 residues. Trimming removed 1 base from V and 4 bases from J, with 14 bases in between. The CDR3 DNA is TGTGCCTGGAGTGCGGGGACCCAGGGGTACGAGCAGTACTTC. It codes for CAWSAGTQGYEQYF.

This chain links TRBV5-6 with TRBJ2-5, with TRBD2 as a possible D gene (5 bases). Trimming pared 5 bases from V and 3 bases from J, leaving 8 bases between. CDR1 and CDR2 (germline): SGHDT, YYEEEE. This CDR3 is 12 amino acids long. The CDR3 nucleotides are TGTGCCAGCAGGTCCGGGGAAGAGACCCAGTACTTC. Protein: CASRSGEETQYF. Full variable domain (outside the CDR3, taken from reference TRBV5-6 and TRBJ2-5): DAGVTQSPTHLIKTRGQQVTLRCSPKSGHDTVSWYQQALGQGPQFIFQYYEEEERQRGNFPDRFSGHQFPNYSSELNVNALLLGDSALYLCASRSGEETQYFGPGTRLLVL.